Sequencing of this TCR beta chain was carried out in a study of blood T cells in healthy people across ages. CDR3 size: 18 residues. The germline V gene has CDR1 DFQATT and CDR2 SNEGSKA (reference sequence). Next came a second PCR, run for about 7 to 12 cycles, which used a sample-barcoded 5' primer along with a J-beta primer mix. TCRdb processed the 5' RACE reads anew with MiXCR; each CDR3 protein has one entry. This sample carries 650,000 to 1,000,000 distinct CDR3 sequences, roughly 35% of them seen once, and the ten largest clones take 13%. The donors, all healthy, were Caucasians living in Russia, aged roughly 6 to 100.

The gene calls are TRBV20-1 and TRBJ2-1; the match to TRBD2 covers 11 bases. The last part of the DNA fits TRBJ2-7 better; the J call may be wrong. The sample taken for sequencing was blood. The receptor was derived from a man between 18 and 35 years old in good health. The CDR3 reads CSARERHSGGAGYNEQYF. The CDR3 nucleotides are TGCAGTGCTAGGGAACGCCATAGCGGGGGGGCCGGGTACAATGAGCAGTACTTC.